A selection of T cell receptor beta chains follows, all from one sample in a study of blood T cells in healthy people across ages. TCRdb reanalysed the 5' RACE reads using MiXCR and keeps one entry per CDR3 protein. The repertoire holds 790,000 or so distinct CDR3 sequences, around 45% seen once, with roughly 18% in the top ten. Sequencing used blood. The receptor source for this set is an elderly man in good health. The CDR3 runs from the conserved cysteine through the conserved F or W. Each record gives: J gene, clone size, D gene, V gene, CDR3 protein, CDR3 DNA. D genes are given only for firm matches. Size values are once, few and many counts, or a class for expanded clones, and some rows have none.

j_gene: TRBJ2-5
abundance: NA
d_gene: NA
v_gene: TRBV25-1
CDR3aa: CANSEYGRTRYQETQYF
CDR3nt: TGTGCCAACAGTGAATATGGACGGACCCGGTACCAAGAGACCCAGTACTTC

j_gene: TRBJ2-2
abundance: NA
d_gene: TRBD1
v_gene: TRBV13
CDR3aa: CASSLTGGPNTGELFF
CDR3nt: TGTGCCAGCAGCTTGACAGGGGGCCCCAACACCGGGGAGCTGTTTTTT

j_gene: TRBJ2-3
abundance: once
d_gene: TRBD2
v_gene: TRBV4-3
CDR3aa: CASSQELAGGSDTQYF
CDR3nt: TGCGCCAGCAGCCAAGAACTAGCGGGGGGCTCAGATACGCAGTATTTT

j_gene: TRBJ2-1
abundance: few
d_gene: NA
v_gene: TRBV5-6
CDR3aa: CASSWGLGVTGYNEQFF
CDR3nt: TGTGCCAGCAGCTGGGGCTTGGGGGTCACCGGTTACAATGAGCAGTTCTTC

j_gene: TRBJ2-7
abundance: few
d_gene: TRBD1
v_gene: TRBV28
CDR3aa: CASRRDRAPYEQYF
CDR3nt: TGTGCCAGCAGACGCGACAGGGCCCCCTACGAGCAGTACTTC

j_gene: TRBJ2-1
abundance: NA
d_gene: TRBD1
v_gene: TRBV5-1
CDR3aa: CASSYLTGTGTHNEQFF
CDR3nt: TGCGCCAGCAGCTATTTAACCGGGACAGGGACTCACAATGAGCAGTTCTTC

j_gene: TRBJ2-3
abundance: NA
d_gene: NA
v_gene: TRBV7-8
CDR3aa: CASSLAPDRGNTQYF
CDR3nt: TGTGCCAGCAGCTTAGCGCCTGACAGAGGGAATACGCAGTATTTT

j_gene: TRBJ1-5
abundance: NA
d_gene: NA
v_gene: TRBV7-2
CDR3aa: CASSLDAGQPQHF
CDR3nt: TGTGCCAGCAGCTTAGATGCGGGTCAGCCCCAGCATTTT

j_gene: TRBJ2-1
abundance: NA
d_gene: NA
v_gene: TRBV9
CDR3aa: CASSVAGRYNEQFF
CDR3nt: TGTGCCAGCAGCGTAGCGGGCCGGTACAATGAGCAGTTCTTC

j_gene: TRBJ2-1
abundance: few
d_gene: TRBD2
v_gene: TRBV10-3
CDR3aa: CATSVSSGVDEQFF
CDR3nt: TGTGCCACCAGTGTGTCTAGCGGGGTGGATGAGCAGTTCTTC

j_gene: TRBJ2-1
abundance: few
d_gene: TRBD1
v_gene: TRBV27
CDR3aa: CASNLRQGNSNEQFF
CDR3nt: TGTGCCAGCAACTTGAGACAGGGTAATAGCAATGAGCAGTTCTTC